This T cell receptor beta chain was retrieved from a study of T-cell reconstitution after alpha-beta-depleted transplantation in children. Using unique molecular identifiers, the investigators prepared the TCRbeta library. TCRdb re-called the PCR reads with MiXCR, one entry per CDR3 protein. This table holds approximately 520,000 distinct CDR3 sequences, roughly 11% found once. Details on this clonotype: Its antigen is undetermined.

Study-level findings and limits: The authors attributed T-cell counts and diversity one year after transplant mostly to newly produced T cells. Day-60 TCRbeta diversity that was high in some patients was derived from surviving recipient T cells and thymic progenitors.

The germline CDR1 and CDR2 sequences are SGDLS and YYNGEE. This CDR3 spans 14 amino acids. With V trimmed by 4 bases and J by 3 bases, 7 bases remained unmatched. J is TRBJ2-7 and V is TRBV9; TRBD1 agrees at 7 bases. This receptor was obtained from a female patient aged 2 to 10 who had a stem cell transplant for aplastic anemia, so the T cells may come from the graft donor. Sequences were derived from PBMCs, mostly from graft donor cells, sampled 180 days after TCRalphabeta/CD19-depleted stem cell transplant. The CDR3 DNA follows: TGTGCCAGCAGCCCCCTTCGACAGGGCTACGAGCAGTACTTC. It encodes CASSPLRQGYEQYF.